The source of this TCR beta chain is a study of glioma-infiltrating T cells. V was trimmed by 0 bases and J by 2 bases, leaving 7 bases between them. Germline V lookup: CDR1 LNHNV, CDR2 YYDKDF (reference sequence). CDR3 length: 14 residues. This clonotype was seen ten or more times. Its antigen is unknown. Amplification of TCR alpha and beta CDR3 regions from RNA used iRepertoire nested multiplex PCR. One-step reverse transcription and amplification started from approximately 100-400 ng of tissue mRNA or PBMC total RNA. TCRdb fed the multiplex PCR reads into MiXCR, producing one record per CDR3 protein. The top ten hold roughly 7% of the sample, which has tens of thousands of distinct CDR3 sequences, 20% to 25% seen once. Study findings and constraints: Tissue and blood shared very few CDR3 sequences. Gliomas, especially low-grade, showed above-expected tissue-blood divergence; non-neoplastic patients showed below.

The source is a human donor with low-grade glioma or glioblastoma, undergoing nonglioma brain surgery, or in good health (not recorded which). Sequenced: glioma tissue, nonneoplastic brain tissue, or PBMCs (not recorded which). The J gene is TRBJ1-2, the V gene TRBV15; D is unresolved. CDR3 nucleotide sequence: TGTGCCACCAGCAGAGAGGCGTTGAACTATGGCTACACCTTC. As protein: CATSREALNYGYTF.